Here is one TCR beta chain with its context. These data belong to a study of molecular identifiers for immune sequencing clone quantification. TCRdb used MiXCR to reprocess the PCR reads, holding one entry per CDR3 protein. The sample holds approximately 320,000 distinct CDR3 sequences, over 20% seen once. Trimming took 5 bases from V and 2 from J, leaving 18 bases between them. The CDR3 is 17 amino acids. The germline gives CDR1 SGHAT, CDR2 FQNNGV. V usage is TRBV11-2 and J usage is TRBJ2-2, with D perhaps matching TRBD2 (6 bases). The receptor was derived from a human donor in good health. Some libraries in this study had Jurkat cell RNA spiked in. The sample consisted of naive CD8+ T cells from blood, with Jurkat cell RNA spiked in. Subset described: FACS-sorted CD8+CD4-CCR7+CD45RA+ naive T cells. In DNA, the CDR3 is TGTGCCAGCAGCCGAGCCGACGGACTACCAAACACCGGGGAGCTGTTTTTT. This sequence encodes CASSRADGLPNTGELFF.